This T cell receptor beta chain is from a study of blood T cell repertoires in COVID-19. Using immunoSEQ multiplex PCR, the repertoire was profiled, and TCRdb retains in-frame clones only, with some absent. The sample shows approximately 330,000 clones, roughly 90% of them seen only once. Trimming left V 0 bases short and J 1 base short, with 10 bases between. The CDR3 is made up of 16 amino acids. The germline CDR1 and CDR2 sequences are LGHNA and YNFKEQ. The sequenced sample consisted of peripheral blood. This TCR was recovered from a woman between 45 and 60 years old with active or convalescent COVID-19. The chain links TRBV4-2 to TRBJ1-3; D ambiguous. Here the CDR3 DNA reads TGTGCCAGCAGCCAAGATCAGGTTACTTCTGGAAACACCATATATTTT. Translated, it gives CASSQDQVTSGNTIYF.